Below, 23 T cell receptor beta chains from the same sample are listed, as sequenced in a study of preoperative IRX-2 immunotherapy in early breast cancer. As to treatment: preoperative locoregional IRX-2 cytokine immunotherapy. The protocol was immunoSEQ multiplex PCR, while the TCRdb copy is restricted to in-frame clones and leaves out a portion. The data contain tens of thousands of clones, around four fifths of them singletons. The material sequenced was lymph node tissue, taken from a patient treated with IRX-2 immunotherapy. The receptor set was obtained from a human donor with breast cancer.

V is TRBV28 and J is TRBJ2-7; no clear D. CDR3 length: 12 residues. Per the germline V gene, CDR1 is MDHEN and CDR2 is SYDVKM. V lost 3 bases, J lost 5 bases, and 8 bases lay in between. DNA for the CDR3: TGTGCCAGCAGTTTGTCAACCGACGAGCAGTACTTC. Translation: CASSLSTDEQYF.

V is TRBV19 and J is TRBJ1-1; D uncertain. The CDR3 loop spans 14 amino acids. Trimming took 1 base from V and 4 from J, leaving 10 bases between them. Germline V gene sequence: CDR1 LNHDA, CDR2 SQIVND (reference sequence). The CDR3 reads CASSIASGVTEAFF. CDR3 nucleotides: TGTGCCAGTAGTATAGCCTCCGGGGTCACTGAAGCTTTCTTT.

Here the CDR3 DNA reads TGTGCCAGCACCCCGCCCCTAGCGGGGGTCCTTGAAAACATTCAGTACTTC. Translation: CASTPPLAGVLENIQYF. V gene TRBV28 combines with J gene TRBJ2-4; 10 bases line up with TRBD2. Germline V gene lookup returns CDR1 MDHEN and CDR2 SYDVKM. The V gene end was trimmed by 7 bases and the J gene end by 5 bases; junction bases not matched to a gene: 14. The CDR3 is 17 amino acids.

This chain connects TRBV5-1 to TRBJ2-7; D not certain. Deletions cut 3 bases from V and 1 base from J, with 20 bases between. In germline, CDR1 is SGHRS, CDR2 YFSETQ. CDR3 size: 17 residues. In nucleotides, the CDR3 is TGCGCCAGCAGCTCGGAAAAACTGGGCCCTAAGTCCTACGAGCAGTACTTC. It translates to CASSSEKLGPKSYEQYF.

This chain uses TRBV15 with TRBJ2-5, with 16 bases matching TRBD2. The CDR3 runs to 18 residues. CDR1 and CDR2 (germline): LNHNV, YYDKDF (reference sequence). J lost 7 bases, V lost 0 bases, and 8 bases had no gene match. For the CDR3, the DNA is TGTGCCACCAGCAGAGATCTGTTCGGGACTAGCGGGAGGGCGACCCAGTACTTC. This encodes CATSRDLFGTSGRATQYF.

The CDR3 DNA sequence: TGTGCCAGTAGTCCCGGGACTAGCGGGAGGAGGGGCTATGAGCAGTTCTTC. It yields the protein CASSPGTSGRRGYEQFF. The chain is built from TRBV19 and TRBJ2-1; TRBD2 aligns across 15 bases. V was pared by 5 bases and J by 8 bases, with 10 bases of the junction left unmatched. Germline loops: CDR1 LNHDA, CDR2 SQIVND (reference sequence). This CDR3 has 17 residues.

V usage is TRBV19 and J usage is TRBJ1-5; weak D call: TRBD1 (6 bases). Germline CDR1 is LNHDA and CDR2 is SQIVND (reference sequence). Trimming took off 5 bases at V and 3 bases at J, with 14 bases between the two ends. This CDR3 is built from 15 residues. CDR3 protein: CASSSVGGINQPQHF. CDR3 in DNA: TGTGCCAGTAGTTCGGTGGGGGGCATCAATCAGCCCCAGCATTTT.

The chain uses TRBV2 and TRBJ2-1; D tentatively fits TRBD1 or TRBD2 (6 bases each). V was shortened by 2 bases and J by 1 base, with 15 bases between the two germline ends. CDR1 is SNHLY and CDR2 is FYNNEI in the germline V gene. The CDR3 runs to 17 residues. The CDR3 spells CASSEPLGAGSYNEQFF. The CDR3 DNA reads TGTGCCAGCAGTGAACCCCTGGGGGCGGGGTCCTACAATGAGCAGTTCTTC.

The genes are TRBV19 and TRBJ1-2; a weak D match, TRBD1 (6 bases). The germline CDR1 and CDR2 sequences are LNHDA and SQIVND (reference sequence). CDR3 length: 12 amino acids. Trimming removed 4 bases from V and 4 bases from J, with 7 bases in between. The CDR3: CASSRQAYGYTF. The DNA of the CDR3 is TGTGCCAGTAGTAGACAGGCCTATGGCTACACCTTC.

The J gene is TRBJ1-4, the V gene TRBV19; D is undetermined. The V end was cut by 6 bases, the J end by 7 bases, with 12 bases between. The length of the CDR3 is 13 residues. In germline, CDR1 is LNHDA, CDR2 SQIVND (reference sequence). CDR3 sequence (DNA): TGTGCCAGTAGCCCTGGGATTTCTGAAAAACTGTTTTTT. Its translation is CASSPGISEKLFF. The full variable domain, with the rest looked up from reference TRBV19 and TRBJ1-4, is DGGITQSPKYLFRKEGQNVTLSCEQNLNHDAMYWYRQDPGQGLRLIYYSQIVNDFQKGDIAEGYSVSREKKESFPLTVTSAQKNPTAFYLCASSPGISEKLFFGSGTQLSVL.

The CDR3 is CASSLTGMRTEAFF. Written as DNA, the CDR3 is TGCGCCAGCAGCTTGACAGGGATGAGGACTGAAGCTTTCTTT. The V and J genes are TRBV23-1 and TRBJ1-1; 7 bases are shared with TRBD1. TRBV23-1 is an open reading frame, and its role is uncertain. The trim removed 6 bases at V and 5 bases at J, leaving 9 bases unmatched. There are 14 residues in the CDR3.

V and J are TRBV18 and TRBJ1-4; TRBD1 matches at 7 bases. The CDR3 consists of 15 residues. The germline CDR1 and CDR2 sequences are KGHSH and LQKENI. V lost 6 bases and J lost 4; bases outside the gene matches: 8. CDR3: CASSPGQLYNEKLFF. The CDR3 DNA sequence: TGTGCCAGCTCTCCGGGACAGCTTTATAATGAAAAACTGTTTTTT.

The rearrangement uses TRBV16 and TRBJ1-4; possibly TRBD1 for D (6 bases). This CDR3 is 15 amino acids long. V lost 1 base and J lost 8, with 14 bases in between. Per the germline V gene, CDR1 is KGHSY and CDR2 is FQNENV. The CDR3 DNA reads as TGTGCCAGCAGCCAATGGGACAAGGGCGGCGAAAAACTGTTTTTT. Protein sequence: CASSQWDKGGEKLFF. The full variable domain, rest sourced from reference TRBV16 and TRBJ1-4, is GEEVAQTPKHLVRGEGQKAKLYCAPIKGHSYVFWYQQVLKNEFKFLISFQNENVFDETGMPKERFSAKCLPNSPCSLEIQATKLEDSAVYFCASSQWDKGGEKLFFGSGTQLSVL.

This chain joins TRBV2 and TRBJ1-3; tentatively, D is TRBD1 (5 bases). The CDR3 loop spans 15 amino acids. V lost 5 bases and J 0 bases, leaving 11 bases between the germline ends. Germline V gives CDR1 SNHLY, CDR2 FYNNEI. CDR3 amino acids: CASSSGLRSGNTIYF. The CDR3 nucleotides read TGTGCCAGCAGTTCGGGACTGCGCTCTGGAAACACCATATATTTT.

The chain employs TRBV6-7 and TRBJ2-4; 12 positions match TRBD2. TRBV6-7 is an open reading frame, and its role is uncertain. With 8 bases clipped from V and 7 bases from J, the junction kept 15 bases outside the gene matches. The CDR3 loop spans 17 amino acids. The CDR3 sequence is CASSEAPSGRAGNIQYF. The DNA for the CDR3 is TGTGCCAGCTCCGAAGCCCCTAGCGGGAGGGCCGGTAACATTCAGTACTTC.

The CDR3 sequence is CASSYRHSVGTQYF. Here the CDR3 DNA reads TGTGCCAGCAGTTACAGGCATAGTGTAGGGACCCAGTACTTC. The chain recombines TRBV6-8 with TRBJ2-5; D not certain. Germline V gene lookup returns CDR1 MNHGY and CDR2 SAAAGT. The CDR3 covers 14 residues. The V end was cut by 2 bases, the J end by 7 bases, with 14 bases between.

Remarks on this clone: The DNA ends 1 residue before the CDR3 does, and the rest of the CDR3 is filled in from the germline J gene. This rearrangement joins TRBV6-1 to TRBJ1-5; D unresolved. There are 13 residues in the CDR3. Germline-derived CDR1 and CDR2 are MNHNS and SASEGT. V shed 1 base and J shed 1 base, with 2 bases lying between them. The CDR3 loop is CASSEVSNQPQHF. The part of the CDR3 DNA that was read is TGTGCCAGCAGTGAAGTCAGCAATCAGCCCCAGCAT.

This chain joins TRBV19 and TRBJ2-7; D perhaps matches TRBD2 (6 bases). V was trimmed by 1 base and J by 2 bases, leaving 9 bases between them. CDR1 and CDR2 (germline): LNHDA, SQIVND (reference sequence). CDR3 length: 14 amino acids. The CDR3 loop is CASSIGRGTYEQYF. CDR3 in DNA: TGTGCCAGTAGTATAGGTCGGGGGACCTACGAGCAGTACTTC.

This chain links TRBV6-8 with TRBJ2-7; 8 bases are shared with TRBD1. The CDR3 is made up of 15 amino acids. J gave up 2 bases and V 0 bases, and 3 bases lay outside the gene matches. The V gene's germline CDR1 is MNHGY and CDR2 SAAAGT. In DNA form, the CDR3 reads TGTGCCAGCAGTTACTCCGGACAGGGTACCTACGAGCAGTACTTC. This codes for CASSYSGQGTYEQYF.

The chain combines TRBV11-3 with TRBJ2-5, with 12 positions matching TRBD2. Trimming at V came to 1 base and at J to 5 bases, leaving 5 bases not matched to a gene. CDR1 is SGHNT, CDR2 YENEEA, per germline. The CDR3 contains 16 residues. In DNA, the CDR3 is TGTGCCAGCAGCTTAGTAACTAGCGGGGGGATGGAGACCCAGTACTTC. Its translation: CASSLVTSGGMETQYF.

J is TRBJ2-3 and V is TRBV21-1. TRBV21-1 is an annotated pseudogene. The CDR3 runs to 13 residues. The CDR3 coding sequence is TGTGCCAGCAGCGTTTCCCACGTGGATACGCAGTATTTT. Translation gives CASSVSHVDTQYF.

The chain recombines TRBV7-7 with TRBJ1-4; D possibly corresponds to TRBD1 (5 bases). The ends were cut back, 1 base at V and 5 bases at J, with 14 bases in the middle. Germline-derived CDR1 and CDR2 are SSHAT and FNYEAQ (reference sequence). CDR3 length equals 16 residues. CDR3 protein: CASSLVPGPINEKLFF. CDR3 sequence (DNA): TGTGCCAGCAGCTTAGTCCCGGGACCGATCAATGAAAAACTGTTTTTT.

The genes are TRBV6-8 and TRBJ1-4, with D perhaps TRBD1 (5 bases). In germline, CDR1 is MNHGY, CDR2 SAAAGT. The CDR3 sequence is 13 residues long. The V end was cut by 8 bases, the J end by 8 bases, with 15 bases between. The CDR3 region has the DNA TGTGCCAGCCGTTCCCTGGGACGAGAAAAACTGTTTTTT. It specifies CASRSLGREKLFF.